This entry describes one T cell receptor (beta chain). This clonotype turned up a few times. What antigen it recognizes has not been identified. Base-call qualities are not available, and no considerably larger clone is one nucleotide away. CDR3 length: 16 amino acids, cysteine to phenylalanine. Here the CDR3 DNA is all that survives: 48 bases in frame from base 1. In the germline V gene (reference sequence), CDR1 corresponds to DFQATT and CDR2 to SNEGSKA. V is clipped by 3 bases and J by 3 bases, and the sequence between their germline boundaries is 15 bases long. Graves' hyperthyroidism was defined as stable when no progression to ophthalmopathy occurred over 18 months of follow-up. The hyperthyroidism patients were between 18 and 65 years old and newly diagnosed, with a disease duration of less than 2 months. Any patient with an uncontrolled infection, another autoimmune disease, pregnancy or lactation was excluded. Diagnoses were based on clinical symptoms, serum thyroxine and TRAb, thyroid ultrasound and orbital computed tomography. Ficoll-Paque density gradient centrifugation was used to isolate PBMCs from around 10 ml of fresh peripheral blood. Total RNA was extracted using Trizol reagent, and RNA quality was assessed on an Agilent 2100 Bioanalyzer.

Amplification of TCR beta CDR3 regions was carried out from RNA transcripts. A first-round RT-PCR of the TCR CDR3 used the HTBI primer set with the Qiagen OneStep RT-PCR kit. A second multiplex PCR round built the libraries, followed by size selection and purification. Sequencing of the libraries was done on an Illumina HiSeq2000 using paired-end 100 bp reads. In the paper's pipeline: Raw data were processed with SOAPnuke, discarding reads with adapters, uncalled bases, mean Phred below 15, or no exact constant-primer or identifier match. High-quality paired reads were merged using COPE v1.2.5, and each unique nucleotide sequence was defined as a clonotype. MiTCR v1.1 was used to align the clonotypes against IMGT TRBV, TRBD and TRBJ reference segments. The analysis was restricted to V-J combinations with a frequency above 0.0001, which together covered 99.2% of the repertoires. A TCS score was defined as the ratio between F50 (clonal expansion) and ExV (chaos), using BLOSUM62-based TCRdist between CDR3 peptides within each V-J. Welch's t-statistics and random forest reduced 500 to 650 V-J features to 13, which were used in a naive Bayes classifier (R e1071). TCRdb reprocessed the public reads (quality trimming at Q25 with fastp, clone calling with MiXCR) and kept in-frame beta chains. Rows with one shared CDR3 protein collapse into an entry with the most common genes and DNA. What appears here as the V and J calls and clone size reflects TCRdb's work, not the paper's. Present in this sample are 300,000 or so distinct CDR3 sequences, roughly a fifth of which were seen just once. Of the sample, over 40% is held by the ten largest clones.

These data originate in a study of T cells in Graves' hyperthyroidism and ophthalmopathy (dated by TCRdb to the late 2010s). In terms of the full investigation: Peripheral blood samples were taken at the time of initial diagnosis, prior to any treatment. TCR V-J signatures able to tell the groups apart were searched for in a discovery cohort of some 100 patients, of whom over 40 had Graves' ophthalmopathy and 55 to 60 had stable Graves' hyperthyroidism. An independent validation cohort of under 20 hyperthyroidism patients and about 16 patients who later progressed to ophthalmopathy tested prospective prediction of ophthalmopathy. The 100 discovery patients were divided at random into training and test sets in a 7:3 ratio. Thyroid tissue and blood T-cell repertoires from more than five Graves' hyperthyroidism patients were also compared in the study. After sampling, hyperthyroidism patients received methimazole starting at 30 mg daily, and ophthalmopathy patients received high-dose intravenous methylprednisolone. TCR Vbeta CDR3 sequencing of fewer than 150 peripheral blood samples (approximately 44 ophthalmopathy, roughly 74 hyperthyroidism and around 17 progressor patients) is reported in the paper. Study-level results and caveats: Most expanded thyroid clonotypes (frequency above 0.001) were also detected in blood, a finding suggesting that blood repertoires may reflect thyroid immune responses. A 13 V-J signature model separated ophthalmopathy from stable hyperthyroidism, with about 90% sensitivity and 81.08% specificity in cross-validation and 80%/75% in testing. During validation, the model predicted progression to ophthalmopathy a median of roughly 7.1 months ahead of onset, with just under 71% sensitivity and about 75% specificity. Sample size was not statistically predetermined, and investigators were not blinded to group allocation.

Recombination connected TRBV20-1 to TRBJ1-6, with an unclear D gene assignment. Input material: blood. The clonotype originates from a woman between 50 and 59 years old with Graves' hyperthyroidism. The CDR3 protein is CSASRGSNNYNSPLHF. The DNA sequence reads TGCAGTGCTAGTCGAGGTTCCAATAACTATAATTCACCCCTCCACTTT.